Many counts were recorded for the clone carrying this T cell receptor (beta chain). Its cognate antigen is unknown. Amplifying from RNA transcripts, the study obtained TCR beta CDR3 regions. Second-round multiplex PCR came after a first-round RT-PCR that employed HTBI primers. In TCRdb, the multiplex PCR reads were re-called with MiXCR into one record per CDR3 protein. Of hundreds of thousands of distinct CDR3 sequences detected, approximately 42% appear once; the ten largest clones hold less than 60%. The data derive from a study of Graves' ophthalmopathy and Graves' hyperthyroidism. Study outcomes and limitations: Blood contained most expanded thyroid clonotypes exceeding 0.001 frequency.

Germline trimming cut 7 bases from V and 0 bases from J; bases unmatched to any gene: 8. Germline V gene sequence: CDR1 WSHSY, CDR2 SAAADI. The length of the CDR3 is 15 residues. Clinical symptoms, serum thyroxine, TRAb, thyroid ultrasound and orbital computed tomography determined diagnosis. From fresh peripheral blood, 8 to 10 ml in volume, the PBMCs were obtained. The sample was peripheral blood. The origin of this receptor is an adult man with Graves' ophthalmopathy. The V gene is TRBV10-2, the J gene TRBJ2-7, with 8 nucleotides matching TRBD1. CDR3 amino acids: CASTKDRETSYEQYF. The CDR3, as DNA: TGCGCCAGCACCAAGGACAGGGAGACCTCCTACGAGCAGTACTTC.